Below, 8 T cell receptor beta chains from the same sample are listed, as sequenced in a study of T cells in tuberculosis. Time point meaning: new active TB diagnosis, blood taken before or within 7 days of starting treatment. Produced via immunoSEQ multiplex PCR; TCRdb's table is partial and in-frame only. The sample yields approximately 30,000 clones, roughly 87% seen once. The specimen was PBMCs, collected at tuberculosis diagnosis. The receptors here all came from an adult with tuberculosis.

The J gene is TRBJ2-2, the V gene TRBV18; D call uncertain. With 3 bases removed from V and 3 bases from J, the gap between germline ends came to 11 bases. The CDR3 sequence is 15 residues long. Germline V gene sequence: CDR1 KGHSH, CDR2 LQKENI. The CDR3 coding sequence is TGTGCCAGCTCACCGACGGGTCAAGACACCGGGGAGCTGTTTTTT. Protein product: CASSPTGQDTGELFF.

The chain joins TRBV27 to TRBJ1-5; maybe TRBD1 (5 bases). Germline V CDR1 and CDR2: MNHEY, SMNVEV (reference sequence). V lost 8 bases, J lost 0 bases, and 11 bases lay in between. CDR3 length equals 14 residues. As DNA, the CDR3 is TGTGCCAGCGGGCCCCAGGGTAGCAATCAGCCCCAGCATTTT. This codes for CASGPQGSNQPQHF.

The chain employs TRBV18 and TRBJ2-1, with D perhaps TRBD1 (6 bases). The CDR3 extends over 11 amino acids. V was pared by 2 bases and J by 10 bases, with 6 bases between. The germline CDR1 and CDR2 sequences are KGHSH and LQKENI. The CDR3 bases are TGTGCCAGCTCACCAGGGGGCGAGCAGTTCTTC. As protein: CASSPGGEQFF.

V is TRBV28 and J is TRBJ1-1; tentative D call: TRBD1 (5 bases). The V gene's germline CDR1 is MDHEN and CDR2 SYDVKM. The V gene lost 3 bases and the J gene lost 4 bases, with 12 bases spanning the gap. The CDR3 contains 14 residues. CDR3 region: CASSFIGGTTEAFF. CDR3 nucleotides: TGTGCCAGCAGTTTTATCGGGGGAACCACTGAAGCTTTCTTT. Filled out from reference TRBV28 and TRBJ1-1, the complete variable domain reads DVKVTQSSRYLVKRTGEKVFLECVQDMDHENMFWYRQDPGLGLRLIYFSYDVKMKEKGDIPEGYSVSREKKERFSLILESASTNQTSMYLCASSFIGGTTEAFFGQGTRLTVV.

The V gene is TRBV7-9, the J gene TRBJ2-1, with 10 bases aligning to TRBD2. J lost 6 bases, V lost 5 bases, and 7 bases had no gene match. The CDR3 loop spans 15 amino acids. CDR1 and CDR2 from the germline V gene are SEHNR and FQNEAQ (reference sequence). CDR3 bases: TGTGCCAGCAGCAAAGGGCTAGCGGGGGTCAATGAGCAGTTCTTC. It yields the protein CASSKGLAGVNEQFF.

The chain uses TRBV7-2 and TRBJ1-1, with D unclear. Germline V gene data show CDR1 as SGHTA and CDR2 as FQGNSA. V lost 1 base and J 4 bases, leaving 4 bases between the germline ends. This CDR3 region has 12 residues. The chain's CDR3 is CASSLGSTEAFF. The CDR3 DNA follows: TGTGCCAGCAGCTTAGGGAGCACTGAAGCTTTCTTT.

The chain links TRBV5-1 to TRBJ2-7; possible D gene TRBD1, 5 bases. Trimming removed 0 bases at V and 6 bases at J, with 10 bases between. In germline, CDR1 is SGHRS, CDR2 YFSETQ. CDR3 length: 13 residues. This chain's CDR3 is CASSLGQGREQYF. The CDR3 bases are TGCGCCAGCAGCTTGGGTCAGGGTCGCGAGCAGTACTTC. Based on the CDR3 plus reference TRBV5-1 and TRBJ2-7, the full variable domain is KAGVTQTPRYLIKTRGQQVTLSCSPISGHRSVSWYQQTPGQGLQFLFEYFSETQRNKGNFPGRFSGRQFSNSRSEMNVSTLELGDSALYLCASSLGQGREQYFGPGTRLTVT.

The CDR3 is CASSSQEGANGYTF. In nucleotides, the CDR3 is TGCGCCAGCAGCTCCCAGGAAGGGGCCAACGGCTACACCTTC. The chain employs TRBV4-3 and TRBJ1-2, with D possibly matching TRBD1 (5 bases). CDR3 length equals 14 residues. Trimming took off 5 bases at V and 8 bases at J, with 18 bases between the two ends. CDR1 LGHNA and CDR2 YSLEER come from the germline V gene.